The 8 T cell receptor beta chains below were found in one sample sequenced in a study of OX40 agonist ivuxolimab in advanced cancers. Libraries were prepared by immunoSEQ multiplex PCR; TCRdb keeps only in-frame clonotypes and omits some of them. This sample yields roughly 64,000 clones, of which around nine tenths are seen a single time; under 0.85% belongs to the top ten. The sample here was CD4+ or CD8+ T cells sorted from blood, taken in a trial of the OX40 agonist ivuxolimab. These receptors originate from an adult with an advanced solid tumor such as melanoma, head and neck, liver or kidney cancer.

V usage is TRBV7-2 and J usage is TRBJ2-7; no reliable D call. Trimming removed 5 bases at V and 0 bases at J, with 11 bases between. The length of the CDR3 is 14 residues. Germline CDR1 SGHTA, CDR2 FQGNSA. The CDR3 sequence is CASSVNRVSYEQYF. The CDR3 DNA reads TGTGCCAGCAGCGTTAACAGAGTCTCCTACGAGCAGTACTTC.

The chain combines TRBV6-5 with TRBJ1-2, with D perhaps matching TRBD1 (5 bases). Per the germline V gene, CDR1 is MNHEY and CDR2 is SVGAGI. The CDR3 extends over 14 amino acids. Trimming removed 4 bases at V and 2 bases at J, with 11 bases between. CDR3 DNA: TGTGCCAGCAGTTTCCTGGACAAGAACTATGGCTACACCTTC. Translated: CASSFLDKNYGYTF.

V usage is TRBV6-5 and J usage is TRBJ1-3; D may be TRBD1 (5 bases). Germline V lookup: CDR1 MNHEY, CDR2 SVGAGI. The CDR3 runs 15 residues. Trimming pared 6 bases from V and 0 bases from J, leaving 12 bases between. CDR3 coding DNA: TGTGCCAGCAGCAACGGGGCTTACTCTGGAAACACCATATATTTT. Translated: CASSNGAYSGNTIYF.

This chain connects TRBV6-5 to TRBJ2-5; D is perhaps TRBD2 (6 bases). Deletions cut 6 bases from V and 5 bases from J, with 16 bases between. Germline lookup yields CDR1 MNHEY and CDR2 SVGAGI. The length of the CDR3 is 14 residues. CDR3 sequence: CASRLSGGRETQYF. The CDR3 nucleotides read TGTGCCAGCAGACTAAGCGGAGGGCGCGAGACCCAGTACTTC.

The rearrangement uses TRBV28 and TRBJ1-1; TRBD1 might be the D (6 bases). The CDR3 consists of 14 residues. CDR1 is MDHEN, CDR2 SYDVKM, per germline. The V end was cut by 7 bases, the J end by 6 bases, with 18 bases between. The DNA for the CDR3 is TGTGCCAGCAAGAACACGGGGGCGCGGGCTGAAGCTTTCTTT. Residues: CASKNTGARAEAFF.

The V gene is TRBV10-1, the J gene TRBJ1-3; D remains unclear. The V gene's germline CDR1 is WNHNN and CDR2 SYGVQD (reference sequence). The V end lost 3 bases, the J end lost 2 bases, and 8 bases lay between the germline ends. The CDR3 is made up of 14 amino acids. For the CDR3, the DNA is TGCGCCAGCAGTGAAGCAGGACCTGGAAACACCATATATTTT. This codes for CASSEAGPGNTIYF.

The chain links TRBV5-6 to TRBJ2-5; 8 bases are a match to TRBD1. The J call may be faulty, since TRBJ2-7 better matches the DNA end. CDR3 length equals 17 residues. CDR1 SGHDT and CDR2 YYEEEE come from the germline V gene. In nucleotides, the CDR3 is TGTGCCAGCAGCCTTGGTGACAGGGGTAAGGACCTTTACGAGCAGTACTTC. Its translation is CASSLGDRGKDLYEQYF.

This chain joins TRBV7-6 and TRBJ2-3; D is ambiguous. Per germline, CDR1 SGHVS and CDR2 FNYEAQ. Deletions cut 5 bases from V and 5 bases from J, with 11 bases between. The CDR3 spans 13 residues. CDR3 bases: TGTGCCAGCAGCCTCCCCCCGAAAGATACGCAGTATTTT. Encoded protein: CASSLPPKDTQYF.